A selection of T cell receptor beta chains follows, all from one sample in a study of Graves' ophthalmopathy and Graves' hyperthyroidism. TCRdb processed the multiplex PCR reads anew with MiXCR; each CDR3 protein has one entry. The sample shows about 380,000 distinct CDR3 sequences, 15% of them seen only once. Sequencing was carried out using peripheral blood. The receptors originated from a woman under 30 with stable Graves' hyperthyroidism. CDR3s include the opening cysteine and the closing phenylalanine or tryptophan. The D gene is left open where the match is weak. Clone size, where shown, is once, few, many, or a class for clones that have expanded.

D gene: NA
V gene: TRBV6-2/TRBV6-3
J gene: TRBJ1-5
clone size: many
CDR3 DNA: TGTGCCAGCAGACTCCGAGAGCTGGGGAATCAGCCCCAGCATTTT
CDR3 protein: CASRLRELGNQPQHF

D gene: NA
V gene: TRBV19
J gene: TRBJ1-2
clone size: many
CDR3 DNA: TGTGCCAGTAGTATAGGGGCTGGCGGCTACACCTTC
CDR3 protein: CASSIGAGGYTF

D gene: NA
V gene: TRBV10-3
J gene: TRBJ1-1
clone size: many
CDR3 DNA: TGTGCCATCAGGGGGGGGGTTATGAACACTGAAGCTTTCTTT
CDR3 protein: CAIRGGVMNTEAFF

D gene: NA
V gene: TRBV6-5
J gene: TRBJ1-1
clone size: many
CDR3 DNA: TGTGCCAGCAGTTACCACCTAAAAGGGGATGATGGCACTGAAGCTTTCTTT
CDR3 protein: CASSYHLKGDDGTEAFF

D gene: NA
V gene: TRBV7-2
J gene: TRBJ1-1
clone size: many
CDR3 DNA: TGTGCCAGCAGCTTAGCGCCTGAAGCTTTCTTT
CDR3 protein: CASSLAPEAFF

D gene: NA
V gene: TRBV12-3/TRBV12-4
J gene: TRBJ1-1
clone size: many
CDR3 DNA: TGTGCCAGCAGTTTAGCGCCGGTGAACACTGAAGCTTTCTTT
CDR3 protein: CASSLAPVNTEAFF

D gene: TRBD1
V gene: TRBV7-6
J gene: TRBJ1-1
clone size: many
CDR3 DNA: TGTGCCAGCAGCTCCCGCCAGGGGGTCGACACTGAAGCTTTCTTT
CDR3 protein: CASSSRQGVDTEAFF

D gene: NA
V gene: TRBV7-2
J gene: TRBJ1-2
clone size: many
CDR3 DNA: TGTGCCAGCAGCTCCTTTAGTAGGGACTATGGCTACACCTTC
CDR3 protein: CASSSFSRDYGYTF

D gene: TRBD2
V gene: TRBV12-3/TRBV12-4
J gene: TRBJ2-7
clone size: NA
CDR3 DNA: TGTGCCAGCAGGCCCTACAGTAGCGGGGCCTACGAGCAGTACTTC
CDR3 protein: CASRPYSSGAYEQYF

D gene: NA
V gene: TRBV12-3/TRBV12-4
J gene: TRBJ1-1
clone size: many
CDR3 DNA: TGTGCCAGCACGTACAAACGGGTCGCTGAAGCTTTCTTT
CDR3 protein: CASTYKRVAEAFF

D gene: TRBD1
V gene: TRBV12-3/TRBV12-4
J gene: TRBJ1-2
clone size: many
CDR3 DNA: TGTGCCAGCAGACTTGAACAGGGGGCGAATGGCTACACCTTC
CDR3 protein: CASRLEQGANGYTF

D gene: TRBD2
V gene: TRBV11-2
J gene: TRBJ2-2
clone size: NA
CDR3 DNA: TGTGCCAGCAGCCTCAGACTAGCGGGGGGGGCCGGGGAGCCGTTTTTT
CDR3 protein: CASSLRLAGGAGEPFF

D gene: NA
V gene: TRBV12-3/TRBV12-4
J gene: TRBJ2-2
clone size: many
CDR3 DNA: TGTGCCAGCAGCACTAACAGAGACACCGGGGAGCTGTTTTTT
CDR3 protein: CASSTNRDTGELFF

D gene: TRBD1
V gene: TRBV4-1
J gene: TRBJ1-2
clone size: few
CDR3 DNA: TGCGCCAGCACCTTAGGGACAGGGTTCCCGTTGGGTGGCTACACCTTC
CDR3 protein: CASTLGTGFPLGGYTF

D gene: NA
V gene: TRBV5-1
J gene: TRBJ2-2
clone size: NA
CDR3 DNA: TGCGCCAGCAGAACATCGAACACCGGGGAGCTGTTTTTT
CDR3 protein: CASRTSNTGELFF

D gene: TRBD1
V gene: TRBV29-1
J gene: TRBJ1-2
clone size: few
CDR3 DNA: TGCAGCGCCTCAGCCCACGAGGCAGGGGGCACTTTATTCAATGGCTACACCTTC
CDR3 protein: CSASAHEAGGTLFNGYTF

D gene: TRBD1
V gene: TRBV28
J gene: TRBJ2-7
clone size: many
CDR3 DNA: TGTGCCAGCAGTTTATCCGACCGGACAGGGGACGAGCAGTACTTC
CDR3 protein: CASSLSDRTGDEQYF

D gene: TRBD1
V gene: TRBV27
J gene: TRBJ2-7
clone size: many
CDR3 DNA: TGTGCCAGCAGTTTAATAATGGTAAGGACAGGCCACTACGAGCAGTACTTC
CDR3 protein: CASSLIMVRTGHYEQYF

D gene: TRBD1
V gene: TRBV5-1
J gene: TRBJ2-7
clone size: many
CDR3 DNA: TGCGCCAGCAGCTCACCAGGGGGCAACGCCCTACGGGACTACGAGCAGTACTTC
CDR3 protein: CASSSPGGNALRDYEQYF

D gene: NA
V gene: TRBV12-3/TRBV12-4
J gene: TRBJ2-7
clone size: many
CDR3 DNA: TGTGCCAGCAGTTTATTGGGGGACTCCTACGAGCAGTACTTC
CDR3 protein: CASSLLGDSYEQYF

D gene: NA
V gene: TRBV12-3/TRBV12-4
J gene: TRBJ2-5
clone size: many
CDR3 DNA: TGTGCCAGCAGTTTAGATGTCGGTTCGGTAGTTGAAGAGACCCAGTACTTC
CDR3 protein: CASSLDVGSVVEETQYF

D gene: NA
V gene: TRBV5-1
J gene: TRBJ1-2
clone size: many
CDR3 DNA: TGCGCCAGCAGCTTGGAGGACGGCGGCGGCTACACCTTC
CDR3 protein: CASSLEDGGGYTF

D gene: NA
V gene: TRBV18
J gene: TRBJ1-1
clone size: NA
CDR3 DNA: TGTGCCAGCTATCCGACACGGAACACTGAAGCTTGCTTT
CDR3 protein: CASYPTRNTEACF

D gene: NA
V gene: TRBV29-1
J gene: TRBJ2-5
clone size: NA
CDR3 DNA: TGCAGCGGTTCCCTAGGGGAGACCCAGTACTTC
CDR3 protein: CSGSLGETQYF

D gene: TRBD1
V gene: TRBV9
J gene: TRBJ1-1
clone size: many
CDR3 DNA: TGTGCCAGCAGCGTTTTTAAGGACAGGGGGGATGATACTGAAGCTTTCTTT
CDR3 protein: CASSVFKDRGDDTEAFF

D gene: TRBD2
V gene: TRBV12-3/TRBV12-4
J gene: TRBJ2-2
clone size: many
CDR3 DNA: TGTGCCAGCAGAACTAGCGGGGCTGGCGGGGAGCTGTTTTTT
CDR3 protein: CASRTSGAGGELFF

D gene: NA
V gene: TRBV12-5
J gene: TRBJ1-5
clone size: NA
CDR3 DNA: TGTGCTAGTGTTCACTGGGGGAGCAATCAGCCCCAGCATTTT
CDR3 protein: CASVHWGSNQPQHF

D gene: NA
V gene: TRBV29-1
J gene: TRBJ2-5
clone size: many
CDR3 DNA: TGCAGCGTTGAGTGGGGTAGGGGAGAGACCCAGTACTTC
CDR3 protein: CSVEWGRGETQYF

D gene: TRBD1
V gene: TRBV6-2/TRBV6-3
J gene: TRBJ1-1
clone size: many
CDR3 DNA: TGTGCCAGCACGAAAACCAGGGGGCGGGGGATAGGGATGAACACTGAAGCTTTCTTT
CDR3 protein: CASTKTRGRGIGMNTEAFF

D gene: NA
V gene: TRBV6-5
J gene: TRBJ1-3
clone size: many
CDR3 DNA: TGTGCCAGCCGTAGCTCGGGAAACACCATATATTTT
CDR3 protein: CASRSSGNTIYF

D gene: TRBD1
V gene: TRBV28
J gene: TRBJ2-5
clone size: few
CDR3 DNA: TGTGCCAGCGGGACAGGGGGCGCTTACCAAGAGACCCAGTACTTC
CDR3 protein: CASGTGGAYQETQYF

D gene: NA
V gene: TRBV2
J gene: TRBJ1-2
clone size: many
CDR3 DNA: TGTGCCAGCAGGTCGGCAGGGAGGAGTGGCTACACCTTC
CDR3 protein: CASRSAGRSGYTF

D gene: NA
V gene: TRBV25-1
J gene: TRBJ1-6
clone size: few
CDR3 DNA: TGTGCCAGCAGTCCCACGGGACCTGGGGCCCTCCACTTT
CDR3 protein: CASSPTGPGALHF

D gene: TRBD1
V gene: TRBV6-5
J gene: TRBJ2-2
clone size: many
CDR3 DNA: TGTGCCAGCAAGGCCGGGACAGGGTACACCGGGGAGCTGTTTTTT
CDR3 protein: CASKAGTGYTGELFF

D gene: TRBD1
V gene: TRBV12-3/TRBV12-4
J gene: TRBJ1-1
clone size: many
CDR3 DNA: TGTGCCAGCAGCTCCCCCACAGGGGGCACTGAAGCTTTCTTT
CDR3 protein: CASSSPTGGTEAFF

D gene: NA
V gene: TRBV6-1
J gene: TRBJ1-1
clone size: NA
CDR3 DNA: TGTGCCAGCACCAAAGGACGTGACCCTAACACTGAAGCTTTCTTT
CDR3 protein: CASTKGRDPNTEAFF

D gene: TRBD1
V gene: TRBV5-5
J gene: TRBJ2-7
clone size: many
CDR3 DNA: TGTGCCAGCAGCCCCGTCGGACAGGGCCAGTACTTC
CDR3 protein: CASSPVGQGQYF

D gene: TRBD1
V gene: TRBV6-2/TRBV6-3
J gene: TRBJ1-2
clone size: many
CDR3 DNA: TGTGCCAGCAACTTCGACAGGGAGGATGGCTACACCTTC
CDR3 protein: CASNFDREDGYTF

D gene: TRBD2
V gene: TRBV25-1
J gene: TRBJ2-5
clone size: many
CDR3 DNA: TGTGCCAGCAGCAGGGCCGCGCCGGGGACTAGCGGGGTGCTCCAAGAGACCCAGTACTTC
CDR3 protein: CASSRAAPGTSGVLQETQYF

D gene: NA
V gene: TRBV3-1
J gene: TRBJ1-6
clone size: NA
CDR3 DNA: TGTGCCAGCAGCCAAGGGGAGGGGAGCTCCTATAATTCACCCCTCCACTTT
CDR3 protein: CASSQGEGSSYNSPLHF

D gene: NA
V gene: TRBV6-1
J gene: TRBJ1-2
clone size: many
CDR3 DNA: TGTGCCAGCAGTGAGAGAGGGATTGGTCACCTGGGGCCGTATGGCTACACCTTC
CDR3 protein: CASSERGIGHLGPYGYTF

D gene: NA
V gene: TRBV29-1
J gene: TRBJ2-7
clone size: many
CDR3 DNA: TGCAGCGTCTTCGACAACTACGAGCAGTACTTC
CDR3 protein: CSVFDNYEQYF

D gene: NA
V gene: TRBV9
J gene: TRBJ1-2
clone size: few
CDR3 DNA: TGTGCCAGCAGCGTAGCTTTGGCAGGGAATGGCTACACCTTC
CDR3 protein: CASSVALAGNGYTF

D gene: NA
V gene: TRBV6-1
J gene: TRBJ1-5
clone size: NA
CDR3 DNA: TGTGCCAGCAGTCCGGGTTACGGTTATAGCAATCAGCCCCAGCATTTT
CDR3 protein: CASSPGYGYSNQPQHF

D gene: NA
V gene: TRBV7-8
J gene: TRBJ1-1
clone size: many
CDR3 DNA: TGTGCCAGCAGCTTAGACGGACAGAGGAACACTGAAGCTTTCTTT
CDR3 protein: CASSLDGQRNTEAFF